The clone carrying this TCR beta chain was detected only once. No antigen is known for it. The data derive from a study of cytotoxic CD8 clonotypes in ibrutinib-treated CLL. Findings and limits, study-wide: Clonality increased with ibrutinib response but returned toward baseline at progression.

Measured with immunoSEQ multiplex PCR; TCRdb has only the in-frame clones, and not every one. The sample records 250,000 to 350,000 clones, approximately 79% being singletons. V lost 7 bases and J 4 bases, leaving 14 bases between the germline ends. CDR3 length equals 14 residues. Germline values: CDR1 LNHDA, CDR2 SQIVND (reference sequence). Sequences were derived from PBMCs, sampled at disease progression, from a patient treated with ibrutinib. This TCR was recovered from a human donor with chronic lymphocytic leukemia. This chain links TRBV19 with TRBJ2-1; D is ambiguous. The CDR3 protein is CASKDMGLYNEQFF. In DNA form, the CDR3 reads TGTGCCAGTAAGGATATGGGGTTATACAATGAGCAGTTCTTC.